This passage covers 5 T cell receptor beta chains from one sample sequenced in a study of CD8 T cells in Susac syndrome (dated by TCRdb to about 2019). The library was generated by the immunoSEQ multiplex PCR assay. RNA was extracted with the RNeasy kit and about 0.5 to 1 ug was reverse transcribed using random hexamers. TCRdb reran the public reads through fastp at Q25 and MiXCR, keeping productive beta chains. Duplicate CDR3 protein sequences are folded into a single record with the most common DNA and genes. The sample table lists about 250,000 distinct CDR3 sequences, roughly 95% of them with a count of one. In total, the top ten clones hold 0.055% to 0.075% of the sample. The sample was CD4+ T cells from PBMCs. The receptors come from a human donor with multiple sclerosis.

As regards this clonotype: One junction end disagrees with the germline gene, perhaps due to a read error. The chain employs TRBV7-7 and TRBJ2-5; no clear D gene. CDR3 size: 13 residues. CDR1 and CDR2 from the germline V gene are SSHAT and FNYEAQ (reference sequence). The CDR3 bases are TGTGCTAGCAGCTTCCAGTACCAAGAGACCCAGTACTTC. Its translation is CASSFQYQETQYF.

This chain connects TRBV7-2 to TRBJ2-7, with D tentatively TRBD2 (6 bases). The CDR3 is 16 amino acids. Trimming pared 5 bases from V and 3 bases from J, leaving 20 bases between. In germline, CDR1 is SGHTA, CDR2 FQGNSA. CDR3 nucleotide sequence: TGTGCCAGCAGCGAAACTGTCGCTAGGGGAGGCTACGAGCAGTACTTC. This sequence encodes CASSETVARGGYEQYF.

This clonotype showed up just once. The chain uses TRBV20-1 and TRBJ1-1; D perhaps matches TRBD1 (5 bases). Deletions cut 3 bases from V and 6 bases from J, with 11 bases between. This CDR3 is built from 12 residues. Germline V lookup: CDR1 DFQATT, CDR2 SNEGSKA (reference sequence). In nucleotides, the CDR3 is TGCAGTGCTAGGGCGACAGCCGCTGAAGCTTTCTTT. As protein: CSARATAAEAFF.

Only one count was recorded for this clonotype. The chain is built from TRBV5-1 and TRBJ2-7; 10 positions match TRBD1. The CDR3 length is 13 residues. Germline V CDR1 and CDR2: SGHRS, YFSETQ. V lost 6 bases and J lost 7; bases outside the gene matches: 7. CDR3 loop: CASTETGGGEQYF. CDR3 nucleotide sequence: TGCGCCAGCACGGAGACAGGGGGCGGGGAGCAGTACTTC.

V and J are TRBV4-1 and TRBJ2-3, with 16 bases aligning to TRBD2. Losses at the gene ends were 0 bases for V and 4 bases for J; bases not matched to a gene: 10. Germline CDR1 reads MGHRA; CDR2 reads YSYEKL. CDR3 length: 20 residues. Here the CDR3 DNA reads TGCGCCAGCAGCCAAGATCGGGGACTAGCGGGAGGGAAGAGCGCAGATACGCAGTATTTT. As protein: CASSQDRGLAGGKSADTQYF.